The 30 T cell receptor beta chains listed next were all sequenced from one sample in a study of CD8+CD57+ T cells in acquired aplastic anemia. Researchers used genomic DNA as the template to profile TCR beta VDJ and CDR3. TCRdb fed the reads into MiXCR, producing one record per CDR3 protein. The sample contains under 200,000 distinct CDR3 sequences, less than 50% of which appear only once. Only patients with CD8+CD57+ cell expansion on flow cytometry were chosen for sequencing. Input material: sorted CD4+, CD8+, or CD8+CD57+ T cells (not recorded which) from PBMCs. The receptors derive from a human donor with aplastic anemia.

The chain carries TRBV5-5 and TRBJ2-3; 7 nucleotides agree with TRBD1. This CDR3 comprises 15 residues. The V segment lost 4 bases and the J segment 4 bases; nucleotides outside the gene matches: 9. Looked up from germline, CDR1 is SGHKS and CDR2 is YYEKEE (reference sequence). The CDR3 sequence: CASSAGGGGADTQYF. The CDR3 DNA reads as TGTGCCAGCAGCGCAGGGGGTGGGGGCGCAGATACGCAGTATTTT.

This clonotype was counted at least ten times. The rearrangement joins TRBV20-1 to TRBJ2-1, with 10 bases aligning to TRBD1. J lost 9 bases, V lost 5 bases, and 16 bases had no gene match. The CDR3 sequence is 16 residues long. In germline, CDR1 is DFQATT, CDR2 SNEGSKA (reference sequence). The CDR3 reads CSAPPTGTGVWGEQFF. In DNA, the CDR3 is TGCAGTGCTCCACCCACCGGGACAGGGGTGTGGGGTGAGCAGTTCTTC.

In its sample, this clonotype was seen many times. The chain carries TRBV19 and TRBJ1-5; 9 bases map to TRBD1. This CDR3 contains 16 residues. Germline V CDR1 and CDR2: LNHDA, SQIVND (reference sequence). V shed 8 bases, J shed 6 bases, and the junction held 14 bases outside the gene matches. The CDR3 region has the DNA TGTGCCAGTGCCTCCTCACGGACAGGGGAGGGTCAGCCCCAGCATTTT. Translation gives CASASSRTGEGQPQHF.

This clonotype has ten or more counts. This rearrangement joins TRBV9 to TRBJ1-4; a weak D match, TRBD1 (5 bases). V was clipped by 1 base and J by 6 bases, with 13 bases between them. Germline CDR1 and CDR2: SGDLS and YYNGEE. The CDR3 is made up of 15 amino acids. The CDR3 DNA reads TGTGCCAGCAGCGTATCAGGGTTCTCTGATGAAAAACTGTTTTTT. Protein: CASSVSGFSDEKLFF.

The V gene is TRBV29-1, the J gene TRBJ2-7; D is unresolved. Germline-derived CDR1 and CDR2 are SQVTM and ANQGSEA. Trimming took off 1 base at V and 2 bases at J, with 18 bases between the two ends. This CDR3 spans 16 amino acids. DNA of the CDR3: TGCAGCGTTGAAGGTGGCAGCCGTATAAGACCCTACGAGCAGTACTTC. It translates to CSVEGGSRIRPYEQYF.

CDR3 residues: CASSLGRLDSPLHF. As DNA, the CDR3 is TGCGCCAGCAGCTTGGGGAGATTGGATTCACCCCTCCACTTT. V gene TRBV5-1 combines with J gene TRBJ1-6; D gene ambiguous. Between the trimmed V and J ends, which lost 0 bases and 8 bases, there was a span of 9 bases. This CDR3 spans 14 amino acids. Germline CDR1 is SGHRS and CDR2 is YFSETQ. Full variable domain (missing parts from reference TRBV5-1 and TRBJ1-6): KAGVTQTPRYLIKTRGQQVTLSCSPISGHRSVSWYQQTPGQGLQFLFEYFSETQRNKGNFPGRFSGRQFSNSRSEMNVSTLELGDSALYLCASSLGRLDSPLHFGNGTRLTVT.

The genes are TRBV24-1 and TRBJ2-5, with 12 bases fitting TRBD2. Per the germline V gene, CDR1 is KGHDR and CDR2 is SFDVKD. The CDR3 runs to 16 residues. The ends lost 11 bases at V and 3 bases at J; junction bases unmatched: 12. The CDR3 region is CASSLELAGGKETQYF. The DNA of the CDR3 is TGTGCCAGCAGCTTAGAACTAGCGGGGGGTAAAGAGACCCAGTACTTC.

This clonotype was counted at least ten times. The chain couples TRBV19 to TRBJ2-3; 12 bases align to TRBD1. The CDR3 is 15 amino acids. V shed 7 bases and J 4 bases; nucleotides not matched to a gene: 6. The germline V gene has CDR1 LNHDA and CDR2 SQIVND (reference sequence). This CDR3 reads CASIRGTGGPDTQYF. The DNA of the CDR3 is TGTGCCAGTATCAGGGGGACAGGGGGCCCAGATACGCAGTATTTT.

This chain joins TRBV19 and TRBJ2-7; D not resolved. V was shortened by 9 bases and J by 3 bases, with 18 bases between the two germline ends. From germline, CDR1 is LNHDA and CDR2 SQIVND (reference sequence). CDR3 length: 14 amino acids. The CDR3 sequence: CASSTPGPIYEQYF. The CDR3 nucleotides are TGTGCCAGCTCTACTCCGGGTCCAATCTACGAGCAGTACTTC.

V usage is TRBV19 and J usage is TRBJ1-1; no reliable D call. Germline CDR1 reads LNHDA; CDR2 reads SQIVND (reference sequence). CDR3 size: 13 residues. V was cut by 8 bases and J by 0 bases, with 10 bases left in between. The CDR3: CASAVAMNTEAFF. Here the CDR3 DNA reads TGTGCCAGTGCGGTTGCCATGAACACTGAAGCTTTCTTT.

Details on this clonotype: A read error is possible here, since a much larger clone lies one base away. The CDR3 does not end in the conserved phenylalanine or tryptophan, so this is likely a read error. The gene calls are TRBV20-1 and TRBJ2-3, with D tentatively TRBD1 or TRBD2 (5 bases each). CDR1 and CDR2 (germline): DFQATT, SNEGSKA (reference sequence). Trimming took off 4 bases at V and 8 bases at J, with 16 bases between the two ends. The CDR3 loop spans 13 amino acids. The CDR3: CSAMRLEGTTQYL. DNA for the CDR3: TGCAGTGCTATGAGGCTAGAAGGGACTACGCAGTATCTT.

This clonotype was picked up a small number of times. The rearrangement uses TRBV10-3 and TRBJ2-3; tentative D call: TRBD2 (5 bases). The CDR3 runs to 13 residues. V lost 0 bases and J lost 14, with 15 bases in between. Per germline, CDR1 ENHRY and CDR2 SYGVKD. CDR3 in amino acids: CAISESREIGVYF. The CDR3 bases are TGTGCCATCAGTGAGTCGAGGGAGATCGGGGTGTATTTT.

V and J are TRBV29-1 and TRBJ1-5; D remains ambiguous. Trimming stripped 6 bases from V and 5 bases from J, with 14 bases between. The length of the CDR3 is 13 residues. In germline, CDR1 is SQVTM, CDR2 ANQGSEA. This CDR3 is CSVRLDLDQPQHF. CDR3 bases: TGCAGCGTGCGACTGGATCTAGATCAGCCCCAGCATTTT.

This clonotype was seen ten or more times. The chain joins TRBV19 to TRBJ1-1; D remains unclear. V lost 3 bases, J lost 1 base, and 21 bases lay in between. CDR3 size: 18 residues. CDR1 is LNHDA and CDR2 is SQIVND in the germline V gene (reference sequence). The DNA for the CDR3 is TGTGCCAGTAGTATCCATATATGGGGAGGCGGAAGGAACACTGAAGCTTTCTTT. Amino acids: CASSIHIWGGGRNTEAFF.

The J gene is TRBJ2-3, the V gene TRBV18; D unclear. This CDR3 spans 12 amino acids. Germline V gene sequence: CDR1 KGHSH, CDR2 LQKENI. V shed 2 bases and J shed 3 bases, with 3 bases lying between them. The CDR3 protein is CASSPKTDTQYF. The CDR3 nucleotides read TGTGCCAGCTCACCAAAGACAGATACGCAGTATTTT.

The chain is built from TRBV20-1 and TRBJ2-7; 14 nucleotides align to TRBD2. Germline V gene sequence: CDR1 DFQATT, CDR2 SNEGSKA (reference sequence). The CDR3 is 14 residues long. V dropped 3 bases and J dropped 6; count of bases not matched to a gene: 4. The CDR3: CSASGTSGSSEQYF. CDR3 nucleotide sequence: TGCAGTGCTAGCGGGACTAGCGGGAGCTCCGAGCAGTACTTC.

This clonotype has a count of ten or more. This chain links TRBV18 with TRBJ1-2, with D perhaps matching TRBD1 (5 bases). The germline CDR1 and CDR2 sequences are KGHSH and LQKENI. The CDR3 has 13 amino acids. Trimming pared 3 bases from V and 6 bases from J, leaving 11 bases between. Written as DNA, the CDR3 is TGTGCCAGCTCACCGGGACTTGACCATGGCTACACCTTC. Residues: CASSPGLDHGYTF.

The genes are TRBV20-1 and TRBJ2-7, with D possibly TRBD2 on 7 matching bases. Germline V gene sequence: CDR1 DFQATT, CDR2 SNEGSKA (reference sequence). V was pared by 7 bases and J by 2 bases, with 15 bases between. CDR3 length: 13 residues. Here the CDR3 reads CSVIQGGTYEQYF. The DNA of the CDR3 is TGCAGTGTCATACAGGGAGGGACCTACGAGCAGTACTTC.

The chain combines TRBV4-3 with TRBJ2-3, with D possibly being TRBD1 or TRBD2 (5 bases each). CDR3 length equals 18 residues. The germline gives CDR1 LGHNA, CDR2 YSLEER. V was clipped by 4 bases and J by 2 bases, with 22 bases between them. The CDR3 DNA follows: TGCGCCAGCAGCCGGACGGGGACCCCTGGGGTGAACACAGATACGCAGTATTTT. Encoded protein: CASSRTGTPGVNTDTQYF.

In its sample, this clonotype was seen once. The rearrangement joins TRBV6-1 to TRBJ1-5; weak D call: TRBD1 (5 bases). This CDR3 has 13 amino acids. Germline CDR1 MNHNS, CDR2 SASEGT. Trimming shortened V by 5 bases and J by 4 bases, and 9 bases separated the two germline ends. CDR3 sequence reads: CASSQQENQPQHF. In DNA form, the CDR3 reads TGTGCCAGCAGTCAACAGGAAAATCAGCCCCAGCATTTT.

J is TRBJ1-1 and V is TRBV2, with TRBD1 matching 8 bases. The CDR3 sequence is 15 residues long. Germline V gene data show CDR1 as SNHLY and CDR2 as FYNNEI. V was clipped by 6 bases and J by 5 bases; unmatched bases: 11. CDR3 coding DNA: TGTGCCAGCAGAGGACAGGGTGTAGTGGGGACTGAAGCTTTCTTT. Translated: CASRGQGVVGTEAFF.

The V call is TRBV2, the J call TRBJ1-5; D call uncertain. The V end lost 7 bases, the J end lost 9 bases, and 19 bases lay between the germline ends. Germline V gene lookup returns CDR1 SNHLY and CDR2 FYNNEI. This CDR3 has 14 amino acids. CDR3 DNA: TGTGCCAGCACCCTTTCAGAGGCCCGACGGCCCCAGCATTTT. Protein: CASTLSEARRPQHF.

This chain uses TRBV19 with TRBJ2-7; 7 bases line up with TRBD2. CDR3 length equals 13 residues. V shed 4 bases and J 3 bases; nucleotides not matched to a gene: 3. CDR1 is LNHDA, CDR2 SQIVND, per germline (reference sequence). The CDR3 sequence: CASSSGSLYEQYF. As DNA, the CDR3 is TGTGCCAGTAGTAGCGGGAGCCTCTACGAGCAGTACTTC.

The gene calls are TRBV24-1 and TRBJ2-3; D is possibly TRBD1 or TRBD2 (5 bases each). Germline lookup yields CDR1 KGHDR and CDR2 SFDVKD. The CDR3 is made up of 12 amino acids. V was trimmed by 2 bases and J by 13 bases, leaving 12 bases between them. The CDR3 is CATSDSGRSKYF. The CDR3 coding sequence is TGTGCCACCAGTGATTCGGGGCGGTCCAAGTATTTT.

This clonotype showed up just a few times. The chain employs TRBV19 and TRBJ1-5, with D unresolved. Per the germline V gene, CDR1 is LNHDA and CDR2 is SQIVND (reference sequence). Between the trimmed V and J ends, which lost 6 bases and 4 bases, there was a span of 13 bases. The CDR3 loop spans 14 amino acids. CDR3 DNA: TGTGCCAGTAGCCATACTGGTGGGAATCAGCCCCAGCATTTT. Translation gives CASSHTGGNQPQHF. Complete variable domain (other parts from reference TRBV19 and TRBJ1-5): DGGITQSPKYLFRKEGQNVTLSCEQNLNHDAMYWYRQDPGQGLRLIYYSQIVNDFQKGDIAEGYSVSREKKESFPLTVTSAQKNPTAFYLCASSHTGGNQPQHFGDGTRLSIL.

The chain uses TRBV19 and TRBJ2-7; D may be TRBD2 (5 bases). The V gene lost 8 bases and the J gene lost 4 bases, with 12 bases spanning the gap. From germline, CDR1 is LNHDA and CDR2 SQIVND (reference sequence). This CDR3 has 12 residues. The chain's CDR3 is CASAGLGYEQYF. The CDR3 DNA reads TGTGCCAGTGCCGGACTCGGATACGAGCAGTACTTC.

Of note for this clonotype: One end of the junction fails to match germline, which may point to a read error. The V call is TRBV20-1, the J call TRBJ2-1, with a tentative D call TRBD1 (5 bases). Germline assignment: CDR1 DFQATT and CDR2 SNEGSKA (reference sequence). This CDR3 contains 16 residues. The CDR3 sequence is CSARDQLTDSYDEQFF. The CDR3 region has the DNA TGCAGTGCTAGAGATCAATTGACAGACTCCTACGATGAGCAGTTCTTC.

The chain has TRBV19 and TRBJ1-5, with 11 bases identical to TRBD1. This CDR3 is 15 amino acids long. V lost 7 bases to trimming and J lost 5 bases; unmatched junction nucleotides: 7. The germline CDR1 and CDR2 sequences are LNHDA and SQIVND (reference sequence). The CDR3 DNA is TGTGCCAGTAAAGGACAGGGGGCCTTTTATCAGCCCCAGCATTTT. This translates into CASKGQGAFYQPQHF.

Remarks on this clonotype: This sequence may be a read error, since a much larger clone differs from it by one base. The chain uses TRBV10-3 and TRBJ2-1; D is perhaps TRBD2 (5 bases). Per the germline V gene, CDR1 is ENHRY and CDR2 is SYGVKD. The CDR3 spans 13 residues. CDR3 nucleotide sequence: TGTGCCAGCAGTATGGGCGGACGGGGTGGGCAGTTCTTC. Protein sequence: CASSMGGRGGQFF.

In nucleotides, the CDR3 is TGTGCCAGCAGCGTAGGAGGTGTTGTGGAGACCCAGTACTTC. Translated: CASSVGGVVETQYF. J is TRBJ2-5 and V is TRBV9; unclear D gene. The CDR3 runs to 14 residues. V was clipped by 0 bases and J by 5 bases, with 11 bases between them. CDR1 and CDR2 from the germline V gene are SGDLS and YYNGEE.